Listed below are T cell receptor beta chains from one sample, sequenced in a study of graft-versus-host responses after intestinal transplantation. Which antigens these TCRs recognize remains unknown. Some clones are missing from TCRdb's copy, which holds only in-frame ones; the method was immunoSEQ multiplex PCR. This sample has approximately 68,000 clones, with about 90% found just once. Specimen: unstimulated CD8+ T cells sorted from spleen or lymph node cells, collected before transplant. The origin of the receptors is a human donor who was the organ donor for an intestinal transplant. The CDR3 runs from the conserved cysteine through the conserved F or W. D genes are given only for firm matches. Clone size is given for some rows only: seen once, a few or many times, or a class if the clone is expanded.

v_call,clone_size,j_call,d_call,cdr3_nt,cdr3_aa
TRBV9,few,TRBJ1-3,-,TGTGCCAGCACCCCATTTGTAGGGGCGTCTGGAAACACCATATATTTT,CASTPFVGASGNTIYF
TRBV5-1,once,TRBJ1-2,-,TGCGCCAGCAGCCACTCTTGGTTACAGCTTAACCGCTATGGCTACACCTTC,CASSHSWLQLNRYGYTF
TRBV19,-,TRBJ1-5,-,TGTGCCAGTAGTATAGATCTTTGGGCCACGGCACCTCGATGGGTGATTCAGCCCCAGCATTTT,CASSIDLWATAPRWVIQPQHF
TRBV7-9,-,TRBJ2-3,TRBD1,TGTGCCAGCAGCTTAGACAGGGGGCAAGATACGCAGTATTTT,CASSLDRGQDTQYF
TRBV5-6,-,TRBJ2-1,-,TGTGCCAGCACCCGGGCCACGGGAATCGATGAGCAGTTCTTC,CASTRATGIDEQFF
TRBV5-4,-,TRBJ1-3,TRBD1,TGTGCCAGCAGCTGGTGGGACAGCGGAAACACCATATATTTT,CASSWWDSGNTIYF
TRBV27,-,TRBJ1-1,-,TGTGCCAGCAGTCCTCGGGACACGGAGAACACTGAAGCTTTCTTT,CASSPRDTENTEAFF
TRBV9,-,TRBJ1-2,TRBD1,TGTGCCAGCAGCCCTATCGGGACAGATAGTTATGGCTACACCTTC,CASSPIGTDSYGYTF
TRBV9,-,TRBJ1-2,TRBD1,TGTGCCAGCAGGAATCCGAATTCAGGGGGTGCACGTAACTATGGCTACACCTTC,CASRNPNSGGARNYGYTF
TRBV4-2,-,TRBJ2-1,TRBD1,TGTGCCAGCAGCCAAGATCGTACAGGGGGTAACAATGAGCAGTTCTTC,CASSQDRTGGNNEQFF
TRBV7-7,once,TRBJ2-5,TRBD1,TGTGCTAGCAGCATCGGGACAGGGTCCCCCCAGTACTTC,CASSIGTGSPQYF
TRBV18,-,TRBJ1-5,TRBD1,TGTGCCAGCTCTGATACAGGGGGCGCGGGTGGCAATCAGCCCCAGCATTTT,CASSDTGGAGGNQPQHF
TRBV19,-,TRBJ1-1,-,TGTGCCAGTTCGTTTGAGGCCCAGAACACTGAAGCTTTCTTT,CASSFEAQNTEAFF
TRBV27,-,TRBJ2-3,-,TGTGCCAGCAGTTTAGGTAGCGGAGCAGATACGCAGTATTTT,CASSLGSGADTQYF
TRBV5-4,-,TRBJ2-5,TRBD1,TGTGCCAGCAGCTCAGGGGGAGAGACCCAGTACTTC,CASSSGGETQYF
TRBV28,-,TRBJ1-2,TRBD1,TGTGCCAGCAGTTTCCCAGGACAGGGTTACGGCTACACCTTC,CASSFPGQGYGYTF
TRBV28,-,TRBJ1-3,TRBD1,TGTGCCAGCAGGGACAGGGGCCCTGGAAACACCATATATTTT,CASRDRGPGNTIYF
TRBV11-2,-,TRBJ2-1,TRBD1,TGTGCCAGCAGCGACCAGGGGGTGGTTGAGCAGTTCTTC,CASSDQGVVEQFF
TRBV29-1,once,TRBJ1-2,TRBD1,TGCAGCGTTGAAGATTTGGGGACAGGGCCCCAAGCTAACTATGGCTACACCTTC,CSVEDLGTGPQANYGYTF
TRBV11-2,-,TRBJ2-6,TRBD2,TGTGCCAGCAGCTTAGTGGGGGAGGGGTTACGCTCTGGGGCCAACGTCCTGACTTTC,CASSLVGEGLRSGANVLTF
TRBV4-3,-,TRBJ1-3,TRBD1,TGCGCCAGCAGCCAAACAGGGGGCCCCGGAAACACCATATATTTT,CASSQTGGPGNTIYF
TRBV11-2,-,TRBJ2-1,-,TGTGCCAGCAGCTTAATCCGGGGGTCTCTTAATGAGCAGTTCTTC,CASSLIRGSLNEQFF
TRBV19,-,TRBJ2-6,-,TGTGCCAGTAGTCCCGTTGGGGCCAACGTCCTGACTTTC,CASSPVGANVLTF
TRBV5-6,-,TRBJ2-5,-,TGTGCCAGTATGGGAGACGAAGAGACCCAGTACTTC,CASMGDEETQYF
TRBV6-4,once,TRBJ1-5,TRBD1,TGTGCCAGCAGAGATCCCGGGACAGTTTATAATCAGCCCCAGCATTTT,CASRDPGTVYNQPQHF
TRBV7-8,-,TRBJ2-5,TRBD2,TGTGCCAGCAGCTTAGGCGGGGGGCGAAAAGAGACCCAGTACTTC,CASSLGGGRKETQYF
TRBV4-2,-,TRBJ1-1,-,TGTGCCAGCAGCCAGGTTCGAGGGGAGGACACTGAAGCTTTCTTT,CASSQVRGEDTEAFF
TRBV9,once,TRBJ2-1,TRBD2,TGTGCCAGCAGCGGTCTAAGCGGGGGGGCCGTCTACAATGAGCAGTTCTTC,CASSGLSGGAVYNEQFF
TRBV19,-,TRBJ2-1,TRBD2,TGTGCCTCAAGGGGCGGGGGGCCCCTCAATGAGCAGTTCTTC,CASRGGGPLNEQFF
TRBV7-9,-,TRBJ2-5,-,TGTGCCAGCAGCCCACAAAGGGCCTTGACGGGGACTCAAGAGACCCAGTACTTC,CASSPQRALTGTQETQYF
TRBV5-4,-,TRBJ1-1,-,TGTGCCAGCAGCTTTCGGGGGGGTCCCACTGAAGCTTTCTTT,CASSFRGGPTEAFF
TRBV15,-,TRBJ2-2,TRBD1,TGTGCCACCAGCAGAAACAGGGGGACGAACACCGGGGAGCTGTTTTTT,CATSRNRGTNTGELFF
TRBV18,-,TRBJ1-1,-,TGTGCCAGCTCACCAGAGATCGGGGGAATTCAGGGTCGAGGGAACACTGAAGCTTTCTTT,CASSPEIGGIQGRGNTEAFF
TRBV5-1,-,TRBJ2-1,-,TGCGCCAGCAGCTTTGACAGCTACAATGAGCAGTTCTTC,CASSFDSYNEQFF
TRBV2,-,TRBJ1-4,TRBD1,TGTGCCAGCAGTCTGGGGACAGGGGGCAGTGAAAAACTGTTTTTT,CASSLGTGGSEKLFF
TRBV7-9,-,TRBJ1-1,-,TGTGCCAGCAGCTTAGGGGGGCAGAATGAAGCTTTCTTT,CASSLGGQNEAFF
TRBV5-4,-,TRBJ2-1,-,TGTGCCAGCAGTGGCAGTAACAATGAGCAGTTCTTC,CASSGSNNEQFF
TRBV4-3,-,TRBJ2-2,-,TGCGCCAGCAGCCAAGATAGCACCGGGGAGCTGTTTTTT,CASSQDSTGELFF
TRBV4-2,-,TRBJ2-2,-,TGTGCCAGCAGCCAAGCCACCTTTGCGGACACCGGGGAGCTGTTTTTT,CASSQATFADTGELFF
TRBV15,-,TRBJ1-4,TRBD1,TGTGCCACCAGCAGAGAACACCAGGGGGGTAATGAAAAACTGTTTTTT,CATSREHQGGNEKLFF
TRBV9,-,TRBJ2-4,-,TGTGCCAGCAGCGTAGGAGGTGGGGCCAAAAACATTCAGTACTTC,CASSVGGGAKNIQYF
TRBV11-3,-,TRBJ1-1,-,TGTGCCAGCAGCTTAGCCCGGACAGAAGCTTTCTTT,CASSLARTEAFF
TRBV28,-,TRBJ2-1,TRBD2,TGTGCCAGCAGTCCACTAGCGGACAATGAGCAGTTCTTC,CASSPLADNEQFF